The 21 T cell receptor beta chains listed next were all sequenced from one sample in a study of control samples from healthy donors and cancer patients. The assay was immunoSEQ multiplex PCR, and TCRdb's table has in-frame clones only and misses some. Among 98,000 or so clones listed, approximately 84% were seen once. Input material: blood. The receptors come from a man younger than 35 in good health.

The rearrangement uses TRBV9 and TRBJ1-1, with D unclear. Germline V CDR1 and CDR2: SGDLS, YYNGEE. The V and J ends lost 1 base and 4 bases respectively, with 11 bases between them. There are 14 residues in the CDR3. CDR3 DNA sequence: TGTGCCAGCAGCGTAAATCGAGTGGCCACTGAAGCTTTCTTT. Translating it yields CASSVNRVATEAFF.

The chain is built from TRBV6-5 and TRBJ1-2; a possible D gene is TRBD1 (5 bases). V shed 5 bases and J shed 4 bases, with 8 bases lying between them. The CDR3 has 12 amino acids. Germline V CDR1 and CDR2: MNHEY, SVGAGI. CDR3 in amino acids: CASSPRVYGYTF. The CDR3 region has the DNA TGTGCCAGCAGTCCCAGGGTCTATGGCTACACCTTC.

The chain employs TRBV4-2 and TRBJ2-7; unclear D gene. Germline V gene data show CDR1 as LGHNA and CDR2 as YNFKEQ. Deletions cut 1 base from V and 4 bases from J, with 8 bases between. The length of the CDR3 is 13 residues. CDR3 sequence (DNA): TGTGCCAGCAGCCAAGTTCAGGCGTACGAGCAGTACTTC. It codes for CASSQVQAYEQYF.

The chain combines TRBV30 with TRBJ2-7; 10 bases fit TRBD2. Losses at the gene ends were 0 bases for V and 3 bases for J; bases not matched to a gene: 8. The CDR3 spans 16 residues. Germline V CDR1 and CDR2: GTSNPN, SVGIG (reference sequence). CDR3 region: CAWSVGPSGGHYEQYF. CDR3 nucleotides: TGTGCCTGGAGTGTAGGGCCTAGCGGGGGACACTACGAGCAGTACTTC.

V is TRBV4-3 and J is TRBJ2-7; D not certain. CDR3 length: 17 residues. The V gene's germline CDR1 is LGHNA and CDR2 YSLEER. Trimming removed 0 bases at V and 3 bases at J, with 18 bases between. The CDR3 loop reads CASSQDLRSRKIYEQYF. As DNA, the CDR3 is TGCGCCAGCAGCCAAGATCTGAGAAGCCGAAAGATCTACGAGCAGTACTTC.

This clone has only one observation. Other DNA variants within this sample encode the same CDR3. The rearrangement uses TRBV12-3 or TRBV12-4 and TRBJ2-7; D call uncertain. V was trimmed by 1 base and J by 4 bases, leaving 2 bases between them. The CDR3 covers 11 residues. In DNA form, the CDR3 reads TGTGCCAGCAGTTTAGGATACGAGCAGTACTTC. Its protein product is CASSLGYEQYF.

This rearrangement joins TRBV28 to TRBJ2-6; TRBD2 is a possible D gene (6 bases). Trimming cost V 3 bases and J 1 base, with 25 bases left between them. Germline V gene sequence: CDR1 MDHEN, CDR2 SYDVKM. The CDR3 covers 21 residues. This CDR3 is CASSFIRGWGDRTSGANVLTF. In DNA form, the CDR3 reads TGTGCCAGCAGTTTCATACGTGGTTGGGGGGACCGAACTTCTGGGGCCAACGTCCTGACTTTC. The entire variable domain, with the rest obtained from reference TRBV28 and TRBJ2-6, is as follows: DVKVTQSSRYLVKRTGEKVFLECVQDMDHENMFWYRQDPGLGLRLIYFSYDVKMKEKGDIPEGYSVSREKKERFSLILESASTNQTSMYLCASSFIRGWGDRTSGANVLTFGAGSRLTVL.

J is TRBJ2-3 and V is TRBV9; 7 bases are a match to TRBD1. V was clipped by 3 bases and J by 3 bases; unmatched bases: 13. The CDR3 extends over 17 amino acids. CDR1 is SGDLS, CDR2 YYNGEE, per germline. Here the CDR3 DNA reads TGTGCCAGCAGCGAGGGACACGGGACAGCCAATACAGATACGCAGTATTTT. This codes for CASSEGHGTANTDTQYF.

This clone was observed a single time. The chain employs TRBV15 and TRBJ2-6; 12 bases are shared with TRBD1. Germline CDR1 and CDR2: LNHNV and YYDKDF (reference sequence). The CDR3 is 19 residues long. J gave up 0 bases and V 5 bases, and 8 bases lay outside the gene matches. CDR3 sequence (DNA): TGTGCCACCAGCCCACGCAGGGGACAGGGGGCCTCTGGGGCCAACGTCCTGACTTTC. Its protein is CATSPRRGQGASGANVLTF.

This clone is a singleton in its sample. The V call is TRBV5-6, the J call TRBJ2-1; D possibly uses TRBD1 or TRBD2 (6 bases each). The CDR3 covers 16 residues. Germline CDR1 is SGHDT and CDR2 is YYEEEE. The V and J ends lost 4 bases and 4 bases respectively, with 18 bases between them. This CDR3 reads CASSPVGGIFYNEQFF. CDR3 coding DNA: TGTGCCAGCAGCCCGGTGGGGGGCATATTTTACAATGAGCAGTTCTTC.

This clone has only one observation. V gene TRBV5-1 combines with J gene TRBJ2-3; 8 nucleotides align to TRBD1. Germline lookup yields CDR1 SGHRS and CDR2 YFSETQ. The CDR3 is made up of 18 amino acids. V lost 3 bases and J lost 0; bases outside the gene matches: 12. The CDR3 DNA reads as TGCGCCAGCAGCTCTCCGCCGACAGGGGTGGTAAGCACAGATACGCAGTATTTT. It specifies CASSSPPTGVVSTDTQYF.

The chain joins TRBV28 to TRBJ2-1, with TRBD1 identical over 11 bases. V was pared by 4 bases and J by 4 bases, with 9 bases of the junction left unmatched. The CDR3 totals 17 residues. Germline CDR1 is MDHEN and CDR2 is SYDVKM. This chain's CDR3 is CASSSSGGTGGYNEQFF. CDR3 nucleotides: TGTGCCAGCAGTTCCTCAGGGGGGACAGGGGGTTACAATGAGCAGTTCTTC.

This rearrangement joins TRBV5-1 to TRBJ1-1; D uncertain. Germline CDR1 SGHRS, CDR2 YFSETQ. The CDR3 contains 12 residues. The V gene lost 5 bases and the J gene lost 5 bases, with 10 bases spanning the gap. This CDR3 is CASRMGGTEAFF. In DNA form, the CDR3 reads TGCGCCAGCAGGATGGGAGGGACTGAAGCTTTCTTT. Using reference TRBV5-1 and TRBJ1-1 for the parts outside the CDR3, the full variable domain is KAGVTQTPRYLIKTRGQQVTLSCSPISGHRSVSWYQQTPGQGLQFLFEYFSETQRNKGNFPGRFSGRQFSNSRSEMNVSTLELGDSALYLCASRMGGTEAFFGQGTRLTVV.

This clone has only one observation. The gene calls are TRBV7-9 and TRBJ1-2; D remains unclear. The CDR3 is 13 amino acids. Trimming took 7 bases from V and 2 from J, leaving 11 bases between them. Germline V gene data show CDR1 as SEHNR and CDR2 as FQNEAQ (reference sequence). The CDR3 sequence: CASKSGSNYGYTF. In DNA, the CDR3 is TGTGCCAGCAAATCTGGATCGAACTATGGCTACACCTTC.

The rearrangement links TRBV4-3 to TRBJ2-3; the match to TRBD1 covers 7 bases. The CDR3 consists of 15 residues. J lost 3 bases, V lost 0 bases, and 3 bases had no gene match. The germline gives CDR1 LGHNA, CDR2 YSLEER. The CDR3 reads CASSQEDRPTDTQYF. CDR3 DNA sequence: TGCGCCAGCAGCCAAGAGGACAGGCCGACAGATACGCAGTATTTT.

The chain is built from TRBV11-1 and TRBJ2-6; no reliable D call. The V and J ends lost 5 bases and 1 base respectively, with 9 bases between them. Germline lookup yields CDR1 SGHAT and CDR2 FQDESV (reference sequence). The CDR3 has 15 residues. The CDR3 region has the DNA TGTGCCAGCAGCCACTTGGGGTCTGGGGCCAACGTCCTGACTTTC. Residues: CASSHLGSGANVLTF.

This CDR3 is CASPPRQISTDTQYF. In nucleotides, the CDR3 is TGTGCCAGCCCGCCCCGACAGATTAGCACAGATACGCAGTATTTT. The chain is built from TRBV19 and TRBJ2-3, with D perhaps TRBD1 (5 bases). Germline-derived CDR1 and CDR2 are LNHDA and SQIVND (reference sequence). Trimming took off 9 bases at V and 0 bases at J, with 16 bases between the two ends. CDR3 size: 15 residues.

CDR3 sequence reads: CASSFSGQSTDTQYF. In DNA, the CDR3 is TGTGCCAGCAGCTTTAGCGGGCAGAGCACAGATACGCAGTATTTT. The V gene is TRBV11-1, the J gene TRBJ2-3; 7 bases align to TRBD2. Trimming at V came to 3 bases and at J to 0 bases, leaving 3 bases not matched to a gene. Germline loops: CDR1 SGHAT, CDR2 FQDESV (reference sequence). The CDR3 is 15 amino acids.

The genes are TRBV6-1 and TRBJ1-5, with 8 nucleotides matching TRBD1. CDR3 length equals 18 residues. V dropped 0 bases and J dropped 6; count of bases not matched to a gene: 13. CDR1 MNHNS and CDR2 SASEGT come from the germline V gene. CDR3 nucleotides: TGTGCCAGCAGTGAAGCTCCCAGGGGGCTAAGTAGGACTCAGCCCCAGCATTTT. This codes for CASSEAPRGLSRTQPQHF.

V gene TRBV14 combines with J gene TRBJ1-6; D is unclear. CDR1 and CDR2 (germline): SGHDN, FVKESK. The V end lost 5 bases, the J end lost 8 bases, and 10 bases lay between the germline ends. The CDR3 extends over 13 amino acids. The CDR3 nucleotides are TGTGCCAGCAGCTTACAGATCCATTCACCCCTCCACTTT. Translating gives CASSLQIHSPLHF.

This chain connects TRBV5-6 to TRBJ1-3, with D unresolved. Germline values: CDR1 SGHDT, CDR2 YYEEEE. The CDR3 contains 15 residues. V shed 2 bases and J shed 0 bases, with 9 bases lying between them. CDR3 residues: CASSFGVLSGNTIYF. CDR3 coding DNA: TGTGCCAGCAGCTTTGGCGTACTCTCTGGAAACACCATATATTTT.